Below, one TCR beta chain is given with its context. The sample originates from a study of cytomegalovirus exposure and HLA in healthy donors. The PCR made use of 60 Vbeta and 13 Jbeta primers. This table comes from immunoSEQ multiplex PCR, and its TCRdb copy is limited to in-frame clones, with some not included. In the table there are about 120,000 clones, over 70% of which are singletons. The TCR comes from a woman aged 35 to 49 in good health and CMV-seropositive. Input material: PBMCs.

The CDR3 DNA follows: TGTGCCAGCAGACCGCAGCCGGGACAGGGGCTATCCAATGAGCAGTTCTTC. The encoded protein is CASRPQPGQGLSNEQFF. This sequence joins TRBV6-4 and TRBJ2-1; 10 bases are shared with TRBD1. Germline CDR1 MRHNA, CDR2 SNTAGT. The V segment lost 6 bases and the J segment 6 bases; nucleotides outside the gene matches: 14. This CDR3 region has 17 residues.